This T cell receptor (beta chain) was identified during a study of beta chain features in type 1 diabetes. Study-level background: All samples combined gave roughly 110,000,000 sorted cells for examination.

Isolated RNA was reverse transcribed in full, so expressed TCRB transcripts were sequenced. An average of roughly 4 million reads was obtained for naive, central memory and regulatory T cell samples. TCRdb keeps only in-frame clones here, not all; method: immunoSEQ multiplex PCR. The repertoire holds 280,000 or so clones, with approximately 15% as singletons. This clone was found a few times. Antigen specificity is unknown. The study's findings and limits: When Type 1 diabetes patients were examined, their TCRB CDR3s proved moderately but significantly shorter in all four CD4+ subsets. Patients with type 1 diabetes showed fewer VDJ junction insertions and more deletions.

CD45RO/CCR7/CD25/CD127/CD95/CD27 staining was used to isolate CD4+ naive, central memory, regulatory and stem cell-like memory cells by sorting. The CDR3 is 12 residues long. Germline CDR1 SGHDT, CDR2 YYEEEE. J was trimmed by 13 bases and V by 0 bases; bases with no gene match: 6. This clonotype was sampled from a man between 18 and 29 years old with type 1 diabetes. The genes are TRBV5-6 and TRBJ2-5, with 7 bases fitting TRBD2. Sequencing input: naive CD4+ T cells from blood. The CDR3 loop reads CASSLAGGGAYF. The CDR3 nucleotides are TGTGCCAGCAGCTTGGCTGGGGGGGGAGCGTACTTC.